The source of this TCR beta chain is a study of shared clonotypes between healthy human individuals. The CDR3 runs 16 residues. The germline CDR1 and CDR2 sequences are SGDLS and YYNGEE. With 0 bases clipped from V and 4 bases from J, the junction kept 5 bases outside the gene matches. The protocol was immunoSEQ multiplex PCR, while the TCRdb copy is restricted to in-frame clones and leaves out a portion. The sample has about 800,000 clones; 96% are singletons. CD45RO-negative cells were positively selected for CCR7, leaving out terminally differentiated effector memory CD45RA+ cells. The origin of this receptor is a man under 40 in good health. The chain joins TRBV9 to TRBJ2-7, with 12 bases fitting TRBD2. The sequenced sample consisted of naive CD8+ T cells sorted from blood. The CDR3: CASSVEPSGRAYEQYF. CDR3 bases: TGTGCCAGCAGCGTAGAGCCTAGCGGGAGGGCTTACGAGCAGTACTTC.